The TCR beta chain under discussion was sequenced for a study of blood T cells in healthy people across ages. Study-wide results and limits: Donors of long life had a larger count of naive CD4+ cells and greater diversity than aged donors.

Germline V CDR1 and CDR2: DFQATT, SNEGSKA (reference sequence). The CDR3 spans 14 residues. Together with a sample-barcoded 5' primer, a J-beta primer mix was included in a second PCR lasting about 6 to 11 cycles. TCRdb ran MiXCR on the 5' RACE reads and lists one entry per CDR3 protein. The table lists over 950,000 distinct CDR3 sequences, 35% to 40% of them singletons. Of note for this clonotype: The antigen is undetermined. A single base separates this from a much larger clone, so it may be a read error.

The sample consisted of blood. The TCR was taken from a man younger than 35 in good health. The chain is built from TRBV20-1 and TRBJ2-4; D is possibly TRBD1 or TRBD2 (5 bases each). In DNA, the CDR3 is TGCAGTGCTCGAGAGGGGCGGTTCCGAAACATTCAGTACTTC. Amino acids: CSAREGRFRNIQYF.